A single sample gave rise to the 8 T cell receptor beta chains below, sequenced in a study of neoadjuvant anti-PD-1 for oral cavity cancer. The data were produced by immunoSEQ multiplex PCR, yet TCRdb's version contains in-frame clones alone and is incomplete. The table has approximately 9,500 clones, around 70% seen once. The time point was: after neoadjuvant nivolumab, at surgical resection. Sample: PBMCs, taken after nivolumab (anti-PD-1) treatment. All receptors come from a person aged 40 to 85 with oral cavity squamous cell carcinoma.

In this sample, this clone turned up a few times. V and J are TRBV10-1 and TRBJ1-2; no firm D call. The V end was cut by 3 bases, the J end by 7 bases, with 9 bases between. This CDR3 is 12 amino acids long. Germline-derived CDR1 and CDR2 are WNHNN and SYGVQD (reference sequence). CDR3 bases: TGCGCCAGCAGTGACCCTCAGTCTGGCTACACCTTC. It codes for CASSDPQSGYTF.

The chain's CDR3 is CSVELGTGGVKGAFF. The CDR3 DNA follows: TGCAGCGTTGAACTGGGGACAGGGGGCGTGAAGGGAGCTTTCTTT. The V call is TRBV29-1, the J call TRBJ1-1; TRBD1 agrees at 12 bases. After removal of 2 bases from V and 10 bases from J, the junction contained 11 bases not matched to a gene. The germline CDR1 and CDR2 sequences are SQVTM and ANQGSEA. The CDR3 contains 15 residues.

The CDR3 DNA follows: TGCAGTGCTAGAGCCCCAGAGACCCAGTACTTC. Residues: CSARAPETQYF. The V call is TRBV20-1, the J call TRBJ2-5; D gene uncertain. The CDR3 extends over 11 amino acids. Trimming cost V 1 base and J 4 bases, with 4 bases left between them. CDR1 DFQATT and CDR2 SNEGSKA come from the germline V gene (reference sequence).

This sequence joins TRBV14 and TRBJ2-7, with D perhaps TRBD1 or TRBD2 (6 bases each). Germline assignment: CDR1 SGHDN and CDR2 FVKESK. The CDR3 spans 15 residues. The V and J ends lost 3 bases and 5 bases respectively, with 17 bases between them. The CDR3 loop is CASSQGGARTNEQYF. The DNA for the CDR3 is TGTGCCAGCAGCCAGGGGGGCGCCAGGACGAACGAGCAGTACTTC. Full variable domain (remainder filled in from reference TRBV14 and TRBJ2-7): EAGVTQFPSHSVIEKGQTVTLRCDPISGHDNLYWYRRVMGKEIKFLLHFVKESKQDESGMPNNRFLAERTGGTYSTLKVQPAELEDSGVYFCASSQGGARTNEQYFGPGTRLTVT.

This clone was detected a few times. The chain recombines TRBV2 with TRBJ1-6; 7 bases align to TRBD1. Germline values: CDR1 SNHLY, CDR2 FYNNEI. The CDR3 is made up of 14 amino acids. The J segment lost 9 bases and the V segment lost 6 bases, leaving 8 bases of the junction unmatched. CDR3 nucleotide sequence: TGTGCCAGCAGGTTACAGGGGCAAATTTCACCCCTCCACTTT. It encodes CASRLQGQISPLHF.

V is TRBV5-1 and J is TRBJ2-1; tentatively, D is TRBD1 (6 bases). Germline CDR1 is SGHRS and CDR2 is YFSETQ. The V end lost 0 bases, the J end lost 2 bases, and 6 bases lay between the germline ends. The CDR3 contains 14 residues. This CDR3 reads CASSLGGPYNEQFF. CDR3 sequence (DNA): TGCGCCAGCAGCTTGGGGGGGCCCTACAATGAGCAGTTCTTC.

The CDR3 DNA follows: TGTGCCAGCAGCTTGGGACACCGATGGGAGACCCAGTACTTC. Translating gives CASSLGHRWETQYF. The chain recombines TRBV5-6 with TRBJ2-5; D gene uncertain. V was cut by 0 bases and J by 5 bases, with 11 bases left in between. CDR1 and CDR2 (germline): SGHDT, YYEEEE. The CDR3 consists of 14 residues.

The V call is TRBV7-6, the J call TRBJ1-5; unclear D gene. The CDR3 spans 15 residues. V lost 3 bases and J 2 bases, leaving 11 bases between the germline ends. Germline V gene sequence: CDR1 SGHVS, CDR2 FNYEAQ. CDR3 nucleotide sequence: TGTGCCAGCAGCTTGGCACACGGGGGCAATCAGCCCCAGCATTTT. This encodes CASSLAHGGNQPQHF.